Presented here are 10 T cell receptor beta chains from one specimen sequenced in a study of long-term antiretroviral therapy in people with HIV. At survey level, the immunoSEQ assay was run in its v3.0 version. Sequencing used immunoSEQ multiplex PCR; TCRdb keeps in-frame clones, though not all of them. The sample comprises over 25,000 clones, 90% to 95% of which are singletons, and 2.7% rests with the top ten. Sample: unsorted PBMCs, taken about 7.4 years after starting antiretroviral therapy. These receptors came from a man in his forties or fifties with HIV.

The chain recombines TRBV30 with TRBJ1-6; TRBD1 aligns across 8 bases. The CDR3 extends over 13 amino acids. Germline loops: CDR1 GTSNPN, CDR2 SVGIG (reference sequence). V lost 4 bases and J lost 10; bases outside the gene matches: 6. This CDR3 is CAWNDRGGSPLHF. Written as DNA, the CDR3 is TGTGCCTGGAATGACAGGGGAGGATCACCCCTCCACTTT.

The chain carries TRBV21-1 and TRBJ1-2. TRBV21-1 is listed as a pseudogene. The CDR3 loop spans 14 amino acids. Here the CDR3 reads CASIFLDQRFSYTF. The CDR3 nucleotides are TGTGCCAGCATCTTCTTGGACCAGAGGTTTTCCTACACCTTC.

The V and J genes are TRBV7-9 and TRBJ1-1, with D perhaps matching TRBD1 (6 bases). The CDR3 runs to 14 residues. Germline CDR1 SEHNR, CDR2 FQNEAQ (reference sequence). The ends were cut back, 0 bases at V and 4 bases at J, with 9 bases in the middle. This CDR3 is CASSLAQGFTEAFF. The CDR3 nucleotides read TGTGCCAGCAGCTTAGCTCAGGGGTTCACTGAAGCTTTCTTT.

This chain links TRBV14 with TRBJ1-3; D may be TRBD1 (5 bases). The V end was cut by 6 bases, the J end by 0 bases, with 12 bases between. Germline CDR1 and CDR2: SGHDN and FVKESK. The CDR3 runs 15 residues. The CDR3 region is CASRRDGYSGNTIYF. The CDR3 bases are TGTGCCAGCAGAAGGGACGGGTACTCTGGAAACACCATATATTTT.

The gene calls are TRBV13 and TRBJ1-3, with D possibly being TRBD1 (6 bases). The CDR3 runs to 15 residues. Trimming left V 5 bases short and J 2 bases short, with 13 bases between. Germline values: CDR1 PRHDT, CDR2 FYEKMQ (reference sequence). CDR3 coding DNA: TGTGCCAGCAGCCGCAGGGGCTTAGCTGGAAACACCATATATTTT. Translated: CASSRRGLAGNTIYF.

The chain couples TRBV9 to TRBJ2-7; a possible D gene is TRBD2 (6 bases). The CDR3 spans 14 residues. Germline V gives CDR1 SGDLS, CDR2 YYNGEE. The ends were cut back, 6 bases at V and 3 bases at J, with 16 bases in the middle. CDR3 in amino acids: CASTKLASGYEQYF. In DNA, the CDR3 is TGTGCCAGCACCAAACTAGCCTCAGGCTACGAGCAGTACTTC.

The chain couples TRBV11-2 to TRBJ1-1; D remains ambiguous. Trimming took off 1 base at V and 8 bases at J, with 14 bases between the two ends. Per the germline V gene, CDR1 is SGHAT and CDR2 is FQNNGV. The length of the CDR3 is 14 residues. In DNA form, the CDR3 reads TGTGCCAGCAGCTTAGCGGCGGGAGTAGGCGAAGCTTTCTTT. Translation: CASSLAAGVGEAFF.

The V gene is TRBV11-2, the J gene TRBJ2-2, with D perhaps given as TRBD1 or TRBD2 (5 bases each). V lost 5 bases and J lost 1, with 8 bases in between. CDR3 length equals 14 residues. Per germline, CDR1 SGHAT and CDR2 FQNNGV. The CDR3 DNA reads as TGTGCCAGCAGCGGGGACCGGAACACCGGGGAGCTGTTTTTT. Protein sequence: CASSGDRNTGELFF.

This chain joins TRBV5-6 and TRBJ2-7, with D perhaps TRBD1 or TRBD2 (6 bases each). CDR1 and CDR2 from the germline V gene are SGHDT and YYEEEE. The CDR3 runs to 14 residues. V gave up 1 base and J gave up 4 bases, with 12 bases separating them. The CDR3 loop reads CASSLYGGGYEQYF. For the CDR3, the DNA is TGTGCCAGCAGCTTGTACGGGGGCGGGTACGAGCAGTACTTC.

This chain uses TRBV5-6 with TRBJ2-7; 11 nucleotides match TRBD1. Losses at the gene ends were 3 bases for V and 5 bases for J; bases not matched to a gene: 4. Per germline, CDR1 SGHDT and CDR2 YYEEEE. The CDR3 runs 14 residues. The CDR3 DNA reads TGTGCCAGCAGCTGGGACAGGGGGACCAACGAGCAGTACTTC. Its translation is CASSWDRGTNEQYF. Looking up the rest from reference TRBV5-6 and TRBJ2-7 gives the full variable domain: DAGVTQSPTHLIKTRGQQVTLRCSPKSGHDTVSWYQQALGQGPQFIFQYYEEEERQRGNFPDRFSGHQFPNYSSELNVNALLLGDSALYLCASSWDRGTNEQYFGPGTRLTVT.